The clone carrying this TCR beta chain appeared a few times. Alpha and beta chains were covered, as first-strand cDNA relied on TRAV- and TRBV-specific primers. A constant-region primer paired with the V-primer adapter amplified TCRs over approximately 18 PCR cycles. A single record per CDR3 protein comes from TCRdb applying MiXCR to the reads. Of approximately 15,000 distinct CDR3 sequences listed, 60% were seen once; the top ten hold 6% to 8.5%. CDR1 is MDHEN and CDR2 is SYDVKM in the germline V gene. The CDR3 is 17 amino acids. The V gene lost 4 bases and the J gene lost 7 bases, with 22 bases spanning the gap. The data were taken from a study of low-dose radiotherapy and immunotherapy resistance in tumors.

The source of this sequence is a human donor with advanced metastatic prostate, ovarian, gallbladder or colorectal cancer (not recorded which). This table probably holds off-target reads from a library built for another chain. The J gene is TRBJ1-4, the V gene TRBV28; D might be TRBD1 (5 bases). This CDR3 reads CASSSRPGARSSEKLFF. The CDR3 DNA reads as TGTGCCAGCAGTTCCCGCCCCGGGGCCCGTTCGAGTGAAAAACTGTTTTTT.